A single T cell receptor (beta chain) is shown here with its context. The count of this clonotype is one. Its antigen is still unknown. No base quality information exists; no much larger clone differs at one position. A read on its own is weak evidence. RNA was extracted using the RNeasy kit, and roughly 0.45 to 1 microgram was reverse transcribed with random hexamers. TCR beta CDR3 regions were amplified with the immunoSEQ multiplex PCR assay covering 54 Vbeta and 13 Jbeta segments. Bias from PCR amplification was corrected by using a synthetic template baseline for primer optimization and for computational correction. Processing in the source paper ran as follows. Reads were assigned to V, D and J genes according to IMGT and analyzed in immunoSEQ Analyzer, with only productive sequences retained. Clonality was computed as one minus Shannon entropy normalized by log2 of the number of productive unique sequences. For each patient and control, public and private clones were evaluated among the 100 most prevalent clones. A clone was defined as Susac-specific if it was absent from the healthy and MS cohorts, from some 1,100 published viral clones and from other ImmuneACCESS disease sequences. The public reads were run again by TCRdb, first through fastp at Q25 and then through MiXCR, and only productive beta chains were kept. For every CDR3 protein sequence, its rows merge into one entry that carries the most common genes and DNA. These V and J calls are TCRdb output, not the study's own analysis. Here the sample has 90,000 to 150,000 distinct CDR3 sequences; 80% to 95% occur a single time. The ten largest clonotypes hold about 0.12% of the sample.

These data originate in a study of CD8 T cells in Susac syndrome (dated by TCRdb to the late 2010s). General notes on the study: Repertoire sequencing was used to test whether CD8+ T cell activation and differentiation in Susac syndrome was antigen driven. CD8+ T cell repertoire clonality was compared between some 12 healthy donors, around 14 Susac syndrome patients and 15 multiple sclerosis patients.

Results and caveats for the whole study, not just this receptor: The number of individuals in the TCR sequencing and HLA analysis was acknowledged as relatively small.

Taken from cysteine to phenylalanine, the CDR3 has 12 residues. Only the CDR3 portion is preserved as DNA: 36 bases, with reading frame beginning at the first base. V gives up 6 bases and J gives up 6 bases, and the segment between their germline ends measures 9 bases. Peripheral blood CD8+ and CD4+ T cells from healthy donors, Susac syndrome patients and multiple sclerosis patients were profiled by high-throughput TCR beta sequencing. The healthy donors served as controls matched for age and sex. Bulk CD8+ and CD4+ T cells were purified magnetically by negative isolation, whereas CD8+ TEMRA cells were enriched by FACS. Blood was collected in EDTA tubes and processed within 24 hours, with PBMCs isolated through density gradient centrifugation. PBMCs intended for TCR sequencing were cryopreserved in liquid nitrogen and thawed later in a water bath at 37 degrees C. A purity of at least 90% was achieved for sorted or isolated CD4+, CD8+ and CD8+ TEMRA cells.

The sequence came from a human donor in good health. The rearranged chain carries TRBV12-3 or TRBV12-4 and TRBJ2-1, with the D gene not clear enough to name. The specimen sequenced was CD8+ T cells from PBMCs. The nucleotides read TGTGCCAGCAGACGGACCCGCAATGAGCAGTTCTTC. Its product reads: CASRRTRNEQFF.